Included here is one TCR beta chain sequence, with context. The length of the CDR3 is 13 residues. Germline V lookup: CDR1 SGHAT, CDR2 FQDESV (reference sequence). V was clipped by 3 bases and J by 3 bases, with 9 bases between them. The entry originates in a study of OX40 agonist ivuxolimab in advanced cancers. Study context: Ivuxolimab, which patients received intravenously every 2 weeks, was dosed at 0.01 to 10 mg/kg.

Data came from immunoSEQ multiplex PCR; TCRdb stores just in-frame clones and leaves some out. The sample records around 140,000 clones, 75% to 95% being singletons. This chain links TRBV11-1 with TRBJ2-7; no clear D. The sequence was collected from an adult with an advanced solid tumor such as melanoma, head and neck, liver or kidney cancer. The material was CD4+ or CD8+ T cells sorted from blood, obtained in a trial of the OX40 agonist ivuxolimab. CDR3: CASSFGEGYEQYF. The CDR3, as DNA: TGTGCCAGCAGCTTTGGGGAAGGCTACGAGCAGTACTTC. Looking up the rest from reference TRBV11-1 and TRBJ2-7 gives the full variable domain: EAEVAQSPRYKITEKSQAVAFWCDPISGHATLYWYRQILGQGPELLVQFQDESVVDDSQLPKDRFSAERLKGVDSTLKIQPAELGDSAMYLCASSFGEGYEQYFGPGTRLTVT.